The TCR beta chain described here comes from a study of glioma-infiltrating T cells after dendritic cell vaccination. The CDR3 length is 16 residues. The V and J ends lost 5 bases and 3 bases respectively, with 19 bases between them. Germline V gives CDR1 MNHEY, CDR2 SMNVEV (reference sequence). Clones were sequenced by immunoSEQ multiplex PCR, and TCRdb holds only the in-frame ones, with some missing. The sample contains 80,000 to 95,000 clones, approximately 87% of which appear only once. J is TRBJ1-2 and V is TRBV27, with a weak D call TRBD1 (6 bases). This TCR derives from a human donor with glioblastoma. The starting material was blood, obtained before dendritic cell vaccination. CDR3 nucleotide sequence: TGTGCCAGCAGTCCCTGGACAGATTACGCGGACTATGGCTACACCTTC. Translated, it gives CASSPWTDYADYGYTF.